This T cell receptor (beta chain) was obtained from a study of T cell responses to AZD1222 COVID-19 vaccine. CDR1 SGHTA and CDR2 FQGTGA come from the germline V gene. Trimming took off 4 bases at V and 7 bases at J, with 10 bases between the two ends. The length of the CDR3 is 13 residues. The method was immunoSEQ multiplex PCR; TCRdb's version includes in-frame clones alone and lacks a portion of them. This sample has 180,000 or so clones, with 85% to 90% found just once. Sample: peripheral blood, taken on day 0 of AZD1222 vaccination. The TCR originated in an adult in good health. V and J are TRBV7-3 and TRBJ2-2; D possibly matches TRBD1 or TRBD2 (5 bases each). The DNA of the CDR3 is TGTGCCAGCAGCTCCTCGGGGCACGGGGAGCTGTTTTTT. This encodes CASSSSGHGELFF.